These 26 T cell receptor beta chains came from one sample sequenced in a study of neurological immune-mediated disorders. TCRdb re-derived calls from the 5' RACE reads in MiXCR, one entry per CDR3 protein. This sample has 87,000 or so distinct CDR3 sequences, with roughly 3.3% found just once. The specimen sequenced was PBMCs. These receptors were obtained from a woman between 50 and 59 years old with multiple sclerosis.

In its sample, this clonotype was seen many times. The rearrangement links TRBV20-1 to TRBJ2-1, with D unclear. Trimming shortened V by 3 bases and J by 9 bases, and 12 bases separated the two germline ends. The germline CDR1 and CDR2 sequences are DFQATT and SNEGSKA (reference sequence). This CDR3 spans 12 amino acids. CDR3 DNA: TGCAGTGCTAGTGTTAGCCCCGGTGAGCAGTTCTTC. Protein product: CSASVSPGEQFF.

This clonotype was found many times. The chain is built from TRBV9 and TRBJ1-4, with D perhaps TRBD1 (5 bases). Trimming shortened V by 2 bases and J by 5 bases, and 22 bases separated the two germline ends. CDR3 length: 18 amino acids. CDR1 and CDR2 (germline): SGDLS, YYNGEE. The DNA for the CDR3 is TGTGCCAGCAGCGTTGGCCCCAGCCCAGGGTCCGGGAATGAAAAACTGTTTTTT. This sequence encodes CASSVGPSPGSGNEKLFF.

This clonotype was counted at least ten times. The rearrangement links TRBV12-3 or TRBV12-4 to TRBJ2-3, with 14 bases aligning to TRBD2. The trim removed 4 bases at V and 2 bases at J, leaving 2 bases unmatched. The CDR3 loop spans 16 amino acids. The CDR3, as DNA: TGTGCCAGCAGTTGGACTAGCGGGGGGCCCACAGATACGCAGTATTTT. This gives the protein CASSWTSGGPTDTQYF.

There are many counts of this clonotype. This chain links TRBV12-3 or TRBV12-4 with TRBJ1-2; TRBD1 agrees at 7 bases. The CDR3 has 14 residues. V dropped 5 bases and J dropped 5; count of bases not matched to a gene: 8. The CDR3 bases are TGTGCCAGCAGTCCGACAGGGTTAGGGTATGGCTACACCTTC. Translating it yields CASSPTGLGYGYTF.

This clonotype was found many times. The chain joins TRBV20-1 to TRBJ2-1, with TRBD2 matching over 8 bases. The junction had 6 bases not matched to a gene; V was cut back by 2 bases and J by 0 bases. From germline, CDR1 is DFQATT and CDR2 SNEGSKA (reference sequence). The CDR3 has 16 amino acids. CDR3 sequence reads: CSARLRGGRSYNEQFF. The CDR3 DNA reads as TGCAGTGCTAGACTACGGGGGGGCCGCTCCTACAATGAGCAGTTCTTC.

This clonotype was found many times. The V and J genes are TRBV29-1 and TRBJ1-1, with D perhaps TRBD1 (6 bases). The CDR3 extends over 13 amino acids. V lost 6 bases and J 7 bases, leaving 18 bases between the germline ends. The V gene's germline CDR1 is SQVTM and CDR2 ANQGSEA. CDR3 residues: CSVKTGKSFEAFF. The CDR3 DNA reads as TGCAGCGTCAAAACAGGGAAAAGTTTTGAAGCTTTCTTT.

At least ten counts were recorded for this clonotype. V and J are TRBV20-1 and TRBJ2-3; D is undetermined. The CDR3 consists of 12 residues. Trimming left V 3 bases short and J 3 bases short, with 7 bases between. Per the germline V gene, CDR1 is DFQATT and CDR2 is SNEGSKA (reference sequence). CDR3 sequence (DNA): TGCAGTGCTAGTGGCCAGACAGATACGCAGTATTTT. Residues: CSASGQTDTQYF.

This clonotype was detected ten times or more. The rearrangement joins TRBV25-1 to TRBJ2-7, with 9 nucleotides matching TRBD2. J gave up 1 base and V 1 base, and 5 bases lay outside the gene matches. Germline V CDR1 and CDR2: MGHDK, SYGVNS. CDR3 length equals 16 residues. As DNA, the CDR3 is TGTGCCAGCAGTGAATTGGGTAGCGGGGGTTCCTACGAGCAGTACTTC. Its translation: CASSELGSGGSYEQYF.

This clonotype was seen at least ten times. The rearrangement joins TRBV12-3 or TRBV12-4 to TRBJ2-7; possible D gene TRBD2, 6 bases. The germline V and J ends were trimmed by 5 bases and 7 bases, with 18 bases remaining between them. The CDR3 extends over 14 amino acids. The CDR3 bases are TGTGCCAGCAGTCTCCGGAGGGCTGGAGGAGAGCAGTACTTC. Protein sequence: CASSLRRAGGEQYF.

This clonotype was counted ten times or more. V gene TRBV9 combines with J gene TRBJ2-5; D assignment may be TRBD1 or TRBD2 (6 bases each). This CDR3 comprises 17 residues. CDR1 is SGDLS, CDR2 YYNGEE, per germline. Trimming took 0 bases from V and 3 from J, leaving 18 bases between them. The CDR3 DNA is TGTGCCAGCAGCGTAGCTACGAGGGGGGCAGGGGAAGAGACCCAGTACTTC. It yields the protein CASSVATRGAGEETQYF.

This clonotype was counted only a few times. This may be a read error, as it is one base from a much larger clone. This CDR3 is CASSLINSHLHF. For the CDR3, the DNA is TGTGCCAGCAGCTTGATAAATTCACACCTCCACTTT. The rearrangement joins TRBV7-9 to TRBJ1-6; D is unclear. The CDR3 spans 12 residues. The germline gives CDR1 SEHNR, CDR2 FQNEAQ (reference sequence).

This clonotype has at least ten counts. This chain links TRBV11-2 with TRBJ2-3; D unresolved. This CDR3 comprises 14 residues. The V gene lost 3 bases and the J gene lost 3 bases, with 10 bases spanning the gap. The germline V gene encodes CDR1 SGHAT and CDR2 FQNNGV. This CDR3 reads CASSFMSETDTQYF. DNA of the CDR3: TGTGCCAGCAGCTTCATGTCTGAAACAGATACGCAGTATTTT.

This clonotype was seen a few times. The CDR3 sequence is CASRRGELGNQPQHF. CDR3 coding DNA: TGTGCCAGCAGGCGAGGAGAACTCGGCAATCAGCCCCAGCATTTT. The chain carries TRBV5-6 and TRBJ1-5, with no clear D. V gave up 5 bases and J gave up 2 bases, with 14 bases separating them. The CDR3 runs 15 residues. Germline CDR1 and CDR2: SGHDT and YYEEEE. The variable domain in full, completed from reference TRBV5-6 and TRBJ1-5, reads DAGVTQSPTHLIKTRGQQVTLRCSPKSGHDTVSWYQQALGQGPQFIFQYYEEEERQRGNFPDRFSGHQFPNYSSELNVNALLLGDSALYLCASRRGELGNQPQHFGDGTRLSIL.

The table lists this clonotype with a few counts. The chain recombines TRBV4-2 with TRBJ1-4; maybe TRBD1 (6 bases). CDR3 length equals 14 residues. Germline CDR1 reads LGHNA; CDR2 reads YNFKEQ. V lost 4 bases, J lost 8 bases, and 14 bases lay in between. The CDR3 is CASSPGEGNEKLFF. CDR3 nucleotide sequence: TGTGCCAGCAGCCCAGGGGAGGGGAACGAAAAACTGTTTTTT.

This clonotype was picked up many times. The rearrangement links TRBV5-1 to TRBJ2-1, with 9 nucleotides matching TRBD1. This CDR3 spans 15 amino acids. After removal of 4 bases from V and 1 base from J, the junction contained 3 bases not matched to a gene. In germline, CDR1 is SGHRS, CDR2 YFSETQ. The CDR3 DNA reads TGCGCCAGCAGCGGGGGACAGGGATCCTACAATGAGCAGTTCTTC. Encoded protein: CASSGGQGSYNEQFF.

This clonotype appeared many times. Its ends do not fully match the called genes, so a read error is possible. The V call is TRBV5-3, the J call TRBJ1-2; D is uncertain. TRBV5-3 is an ORF, with its function uncertain. The CDR3 runs 8 residues. CDR3 sequence (DNA): TGTGCCAGAAGCTTGGTGGTCTTC. It yields the protein CARSLVVF.

This clonotype was seen repeatedly, ten times or more. This chain joins TRBV12-3 or TRBV12-4 and TRBJ2-5, with no clear D. The CDR3 extends over 12 amino acids. V shed 6 bases and J shed 0 bases, with 5 bases lying between them. CDR3 nucleotides: TGTGCCAGCAGCCCGAACCAAGAGACCCAGTACTTC. Translating it yields CASSPNQETQYF.

This clonotype was recorded at least ten times. The chain joins TRBV15 to TRBJ1-6; possibly TRBD1 for D (5 bases). CDR1 and CDR2 from the germline V gene are LNHNV and YYDKDF (reference sequence). Trimming stripped 5 bases from V and 8 bases from J, with 7 bases between. The CDR3 covers 12 residues. CDR3 DNA: TGTGCCACCAGCGTCAGGGATTCACCCCTCCACTTT. Encoded protein: CATSVRDSPLHF.

This clonotype was recorded at least ten times. V and J are TRBV19 and TRBJ1-1, with 8 bases that match TRBD1. Germline trimming cut 6 bases from V and 2 bases from J; bases unmatched to any gene: 8. Per the germline V gene, CDR1 is LNHDA and CDR2 is SQIVND (reference sequence). CDR3 length: 15 amino acids. The CDR3 spells CASSGPGTGNTEAFF. CDR3 DNA sequence: TGTGCCAGTAGCGGTCCCGGGACAGGAAACACTGAAGCTTTCTTT.

The table lists this clonotype with many counts. The chain is built from TRBV20-1 and TRBJ2-4; 10 bases are a match to TRBD2. The V segment lost 6 bases and the J segment 10 bases; nucleotides outside the gene matches: 18. The CDR3 loop spans 16 amino acids. Germline CDR1 reads DFQATT; CDR2 reads SNEGSKA (reference sequence). The CDR3 is CSARTGLAEARGIQYF. CDR3 DNA: TGCAGTGCCCGGACCGGACTAGCGGAAGCCCGGGGGATTCAGTACTTC.

There are many counts of this clonotype. The chain recombines TRBV12-3 or TRBV12-4 with TRBJ2-5; D unclear. V was trimmed by 3 bases and J by 7 bases, leaving 12 bases between them. The CDR3 has 13 amino acids. Written as DNA, the CDR3 is TGTGCCAGCAGTTTTCGGAGAATAGGGACCCAGTACTTC. Encoded protein: CASSFRRIGTQYF.

At least ten counts were recorded for this clonotype. The chain has TRBV28 and TRBJ2-5; D tentatively fits TRBD1 or TRBD2 (5 bases each). The CDR3 has 13 residues. The germline gives CDR1 MDHEN, CDR2 SYDVKM. V was pared by 6 bases and J by 5 bases, with 13 bases between. The CDR3 here is CASSHDRGETQYF. CDR3 DNA sequence: TGTGCCAGCAGCCACGACAGAGGGGAGACCCAGTACTTC.

This clonotype was detected many times. The V and J genes are TRBV20-1 and TRBJ1-2; TRBD1 agrees at 8 bases. The germline V gene has CDR1 DFQATT and CDR2 SNEGSKA (reference sequence). CDR3 length: 16 residues. V lost 1 base, J lost 3 bases, and 10 bases stayed unmatched. CDR3 residues: CSARARGLPVDYGYTF. CDR3 nucleotides: TGCAGTGCTAGAGCCAGGGGGCTCCCTGTTGACTATGGCTACACCTTC.

This clonotype was counted ten times or more. This rearrangement joins TRBV7-6 to TRBJ2-5; D may be TRBD2 (5 bases). CDR3 length: 13 amino acids. Germline-derived CDR1 and CDR2 are SGHVS and FNYEAQ. The V end lost 5 bases, the J end lost 5 bases, and 12 bases lay between the germline ends. As DNA, the CDR3 is TGTGCCAGCAGCCTCTCCAGGAGGGAGACCCAGTACTTC. Its protein is CASSLSRRETQYF.

This clonotype was observed at least ten times. This chain links TRBV7-9 with TRBJ1-2; D remains ambiguous. The CDR3 is 18 residues long. V lost 3 bases, J lost 4 bases, and 24 bases lay in between. Germline lookup yields CDR1 SEHNR and CDR2 FQNEAQ (reference sequence). The CDR3 DNA is TGTGCCAGCAGCTTCCCGCTGTTACCAGGCCAAGGTGGCTATGGCTACACCTTC. As protein: CASSFPLLPGQGGYGYTF.

The sample holds many counts of this clonotype. The chain has TRBV7-9 and TRBJ1-5; weak D call: TRBD1 (5 bases). CDR1 SEHNR and CDR2 FQNEAQ come from the germline V gene (reference sequence). V was cut by 3 bases and J by 5 bases, with 14 bases left in between. This CDR3 region has 15 residues. CDR3 sequence reads: CASSFGRVGDQPQHF. In DNA, the CDR3 is TGTGCCAGCAGCTTCGGCAGGGTTGGGGATCAGCCCCAGCATTTT. Based on the CDR3 plus reference TRBV7-9 and TRBJ1-5, the full variable domain is DTGVSQNPRHKITKRGQNVTFRCDPISEHNRLYWYRQTLGQGPEFLTYFQNEAQLEKSRLLSDRFSAERPKGSFSTLEIQRTEQGDSAMYLCASSFGRVGDQPQHFGDGTRLSIL.